The 14 T cell receptor beta chains below come from one sample, sequenced in a study of blood T cell repertoires in COVID-19. Profiled with immunoSEQ multiplex PCR; TCRdb holds only in-frame clones, not every one. Of a few hundred thousand clones listed, 75% to 90% are singletons. Specimen: peripheral blood. Receptor source: a man aged 50-60 years with acute or convalescent COVID-19.

The chain has TRBV7-8 and TRBJ2-4; a possible D gene is TRBD1 (7 bases). CDR1 and CDR2 from the germline V gene are SGHVS and FQNEAQ. CDR3 length: 15 amino acids. Trimming stripped 3 bases from V and 1 base from J, with 10 bases between. The DNA of the CDR3 is TGTGCCAGCAGCTTGGCAGGGGGGGCCAAAAACATTCAGTACTTC. This gives the protein CASSLAGGAKNIQYF.

In its sample, this clone was seen once. This sample includes further DNA sequences coding for the same CDR3. The V gene is TRBV5-1, the J gene TRBJ2-5, with 11 positions matching TRBD1. Trimming cost V 0 bases and J 5 bases; bases outside gene matches: 3. Germline V CDR1 and CDR2: SGHRS, YFSETQ. This CDR3 contains 15 residues. This CDR3 is CASSLGTGGAETQYF. The CDR3 DNA reads TGCGCCAGCAGCTTGGGGACAGGGGGCGCGGAGACCCAGTACTTC.

This chain connects TRBV11-2 to TRBJ2-6, with D tentatively TRBD1 (6 bases). This CDR3 has 16 amino acids. Germline CDR1 reads SGHAT; CDR2 reads FQNNGV. V was shortened by 5 bases and J by 4 bases, with 15 bases between the two germline ends. The CDR3 sequence: CASSIPGARGANVLTF. The CDR3 region has the DNA TGTGCCAGCAGCATCCCAGGGGCGCGGGGGGCCAACGTCCTGACTTTC.

The chain recombines TRBV6-6 with TRBJ2-7; weak D call: TRBD1 (6 bases). Trimming left V 3 bases short and J 4 bases short, with 13 bases between. The CDR3 runs 14 residues. Per germline, CDR1 MNHNY and CDR2 SVGAGI (reference sequence). CDR3 bases: TGTGCCAGCAGTTATCCCGACAGGCCGTACGAGCAGTACTTC. Translation gives CASSYPDRPYEQYF.

J is TRBJ1-2 and V is TRBV19; D gene ambiguous. CDR3 length equals 12 residues. CDR1 is LNHDA and CDR2 is SQIVND in the germline V gene (reference sequence). The V and J ends lost 6 bases and 4 bases respectively, with 9 bases between them. Here the CDR3 reads CASRTYRYGYTF. The CDR3 DNA reads TGTGCCAGTAGGACATACCGCTATGGCTACACCTTC.

This clone was detected once. The chain joins TRBV10-3 to TRBJ1-2; 8 nucleotides match TRBD1. Germline V lookup: CDR1 ENHRY, CDR2 SYGVKD. V lost 6 bases, J lost 8 bases, and 2 bases stayed unmatched. The CDR3 has 11 residues. CDR3: CAIRTGVGYTF. Written as DNA, the CDR3 is TGTGCCATCAGGACAGGGGTCGGCTACACCTTC.

As regards this clone: The junction departs from germline at one end; a sequencing error may be responsible. The chain links TRBV2 to TRBJ2-3; maybe TRBD2 (7 bases). This CDR3 has 15 amino acids. Germline CDR1 and CDR2: SNHLY and FYNNEI. CDR3 residues: CASSEGAGATDTQYF. The CDR3 nucleotides read TGTGCCAGCAGCGAAGGGGCGGGGGCCACAGATACGCAGTATTTT.

This clone was counted once. This rearrangement joins TRBV27 to TRBJ2-7, with a possible D match to TRBD1 (7 bases). Germline-derived CDR1 and CDR2 are MNHEY and SMNVEV (reference sequence). The length of the CDR3 is 16 residues. Trimming shortened V by 1 base and J by 6 bases, and 19 bases separated the two germline ends. The CDR3 loop is CASSLLGGQSVIEQYF. CDR3 in DNA: TGTGCCAGCAGTTTATTGGGGGGACAGTCAGTCATCGAGCAGTACTTC.

V gene TRBV12-5 combines with J gene TRBJ1-5; 8 nucleotides match TRBD1. Germline-derived CDR1 and CDR2 are LGHNT and FRNRAP. Trimming removed 0 bases from V and 6 bases from J; junction bases left unmatched: 16. CDR3 size: 19 residues. The CDR3 nucleotides read TGTGCTAGTGGTTTGGTAATGGGCAGGGGGCATCGGAATGGTCAGCCCCAGCATTTT. This translates into CASGLVMGRGHRNGQPQHF.

The chain uses TRBV29-1 and TRBJ1-1, with D hard to call. CDR1 and CDR2 (germline): SQVTM, ANQGSEA. The CDR3 spans 15 residues. The germline V and J ends were trimmed by 5 bases and 0 bases, with 16 bases remaining between them. CDR3 residues: CSVMPLVSMNTEAFF. In DNA form, the CDR3 reads TGCAGCGTTATGCCCCTGGTTTCTATGAACACTGAAGCTTTCTTT.

The chain is built from TRBV7-8 and TRBJ1-1; maybe TRBD1 (6 bases). Trimming cost V 1 base and J 6 bases, with 12 bases left between them. The length of the CDR3 is 14 residues. The V gene's germline CDR1 is SGHVS and CDR2 FQNEAQ. The CDR3: CASSLGGGRAEAFF. DNA for the CDR3: TGTGCCAGCAGCTTAGGGGGGGGGCGAGCTGAAGCTTTCTTT.

This chain joins TRBV29-1 and TRBJ1-1, with 10 bases fitting TRBD1. With V trimmed by 7 bases and J by 4 bases, 9 bases remained unmatched. This CDR3 contains 14 residues. CDR1 and CDR2 from the germline V gene are SQVTM and ANQGSEA. Written as DNA, the CDR3 is TGCAGCGCCCCACCGGACAGGGGGAGCACTGAAGCTTTCTTT. This sequence encodes CSAPPDRGSTEAFF.

The rearrangement links TRBV7-2 to TRBJ2-2; 8 positions match TRBD1. The CDR3 length is 15 residues. Germline values: CDR1 SGHTA, CDR2 FQGNSA. The V segment lost 6 bases and the J segment 7 bases; nucleotides outside the gene matches: 10. In nucleotides, the CDR3 is TGTGCCAGCAGTTTACAGGGGGTCAATAACGGGGAGCTGTTTTTT. Protein sequence: CASSLQGVNNGELFF.

The V and J genes are TRBV3-1 (or the pseudogene TRBV3-2) and TRBJ1-2, with 9 bases that match TRBD1. Looked up from germline, CDR1 is LGHDT and CDR2 is YNNKEL (reference sequence). The CDR3 is 14 residues long. J gave up 7 bases and V 3 bases, and 6 bases lay outside the gene matches. CDR3 region: CASSHLQGAGGYTF. In DNA, the CDR3 is TGTGCCAGCAGCCACTTACAGGGGGCCGGTGGCTACACCTTC.